These 32 T cell receptor beta chains originate from one sample sequenced in a study of blood T cell repertoires in COVID-19. The assay was immunoSEQ multiplex PCR, and TCRdb's table has in-frame clones only and misses some. The sample contains over 90,000 clones, 65% to 85% of which appear only once. Sample: peripheral blood. The receptor source for this set is a man aged 55 to 70 with acute or convalescent COVID-19.

Ten or more counts support this clone. This sequence joins TRBV28 and TRBJ2-7, with 12 nucleotides matching TRBD2. Germline CDR1 and CDR2: MDHEN and SYDVKM. V lost 7 bases to trimming and J lost 1 base; unmatched junction nucleotides: 5. This CDR3 is 15 amino acids long. CDR3 protein: CASTETSGRSYEQYF. The CDR3 DNA reads as TGTGCCAGCACCGAAACTAGCGGGAGGTCCTACGAGCAGTACTTC.

The chain links TRBV9 to TRBJ1-2, with 7 nucleotides matching TRBD1. This CDR3 region has 14 residues. CDR1 is SGDLS and CDR2 is YYNGEE in the germline V gene. With V trimmed by 4 bases and J by 3 bases, 6 bases remained unmatched. This CDR3 is CASSMNTGDYGYTF. CDR3 sequence (DNA): TGTGCCAGCAGCATGAACACAGGGGACTATGGCTACACCTTC.

The V gene is TRBV6-5, the J gene TRBJ2-1; D remains ambiguous. The CDR3 length is 13 residues. Germline values: CDR1 MNHEY, CDR2 SVGAGI. V lost 6 bases and J lost 2, with 8 bases in between. The CDR3 reads CASRRSTYNEQFF. The DNA of the CDR3 is TGTGCCAGCAGGCGGTCCACCTACAATGAGCAGTTCTTC.

J is TRBJ1-5 and V is TRBV5-4; D unclear. In germline, CDR1 is SGHNT, CDR2 YYREEE (reference sequence). V gave up 0 bases and J gave up 2 bases, with 9 bases separating them. The CDR3 has 15 residues. The CDR3 DNA reads TGTGCCAGCAGCTTGGGAGGGAAGGGCAATCAGCCCCAGCATTTT. Amino acid sequence: CASSLGGKGNQPQHF.

DNA of the CDR3: TGTGCCAGCAGTTACGGGAGGGGCACTGAAGCTTTCTTT. It encodes CASSYGRGTEAFF. V is TRBV6-6 and J is TRBJ1-1; D may be TRBD1 (5 bases). The V gene lost 2 bases and the J gene lost 4 bases, with 8 bases spanning the gap. Per germline, CDR1 MNHNY and CDR2 SVGAGI (reference sequence). The CDR3 totals 13 residues.

The chain couples TRBV29-1 to TRBJ1-2; 8 bases are shared with TRBD1. V lost 7 bases to trimming and J lost 4 bases; unmatched junction nucleotides: 5. Germline CDR1 SQVTM, CDR2 ANQGSEA. The length of the CDR3 is 12 residues. The CDR3 region is CSATQGGYGYTF. CDR3 sequence (DNA): TGCAGCGCAACACAGGGGGGCTATGGCTACACCTTC.

The chain has TRBV15 and TRBJ2-3; the match to TRBD1 covers 8 bases. Trimming took 1 base from V and 0 from J; bases not matched to a gene: 3. Germline V lookup: CDR1 LNHNV, CDR2 YYDKDF (reference sequence). The CDR3 is made up of 16 amino acids. The CDR3 DNA follows: TGTGCCACCAGCAGAGGACGGGACAGGAGCACAGATACGCAGTATTTT. As protein: CATSRGRDRSTDTQYF.

The chain couples TRBV20-1 to TRBJ1-2, with D perhaps matching TRBD1 (5 bases). CDR3 length equals 12 residues. V gave up 3 bases and J gave up 10 bases, with 15 bases separating them. The germline V gene encodes CDR1 DFQATT and CDR2 SNEGSKA (reference sequence). The CDR3 bases are TGCAGTGCTAGTAGGCAGGGAATGGACTACACCTTC. This gives the protein CSASRQGMDYTF.

The rearrangement links TRBV10-3 to TRBJ2-5; no clear D. The V end was cut by 6 bases, the J end by 1 base, with 12 bases between. The CDR3 runs to 14 residues. Germline loops: CDR1 ENHRY, CDR2 SYGVKD. This CDR3 reads CAISPSSGQETQYF. In DNA form, the CDR3 reads TGTGCCATCAGCCCCTCTTCGGGCCAAGAGACCCAGTACTTC.

This rearrangement joins TRBV2 to TRBJ1-5; D may be TRBD1 (6 bases). Trimming left V 6 bases short and J 0 bases short, with 12 bases between. The CDR3 is made up of 15 amino acids. Germline V gene data show CDR1 as SNHLY and CDR2 as FYNNEI. This CDR3 reads CASRWDTTSNQPQHF. CDR3 DNA sequence: TGTGCCAGCAGATGGGACACCACTAGCAATCAGCCCCAGCATTTT.

The chain is built from TRBV20-1 and TRBJ2-1; 7 bases are a match to TRBD2. The CDR3 runs to 16 residues. The germline V gene encodes CDR1 DFQATT and CDR2 SNEGSKA (reference sequence). The junction had 11 bases not matched to a gene; V was cut back by 3 bases and J by 3 bases. Here the CDR3 reads CSASPVLGGNYNEQFF. The DNA for the CDR3 is TGCAGTGCTAGTCCTGTTCTCGGGGGGAACTACAATGAGCAGTTCTTC.

V gene TRBV7-2 combines with J gene TRBJ1-5; no reliable D call. The CDR3 extends over 13 amino acids. The germline V gene encodes CDR1 SGHTA and CDR2 FQGNSA. V lost 2 bases, J lost 5 bases, and 7 bases lay in between. The CDR3 DNA follows: TGTGCCAGCAGCTTAACAAACCATCAGCCCCAGCATTTT. It translates to CASSLTNHQPQHF.

The chain combines TRBV5-1 with TRBJ2-7, with 9 positions matching TRBD1. J was trimmed by 5 bases and V by 0 bases; bases with no gene match: 6. The CDR3 contains 15 residues. CDR1 SGHRS and CDR2 YFSETQ come from the germline V gene. DNA for the CDR3: TGCGCCAGCAGCTTGGCCCGGACAGGGGTCCACGAGCAGTACTTC. It codes for CASSLARTGVHEQYF.

This sequence joins TRBV3-1 (or the pseudogene TRBV3-2) and TRBJ2-1, with 11 bases that match TRBD2. The CDR3 consists of 17 residues. Germline CDR1 is LGHDT and CDR2 is YNNKEL (reference sequence). Losses at the gene ends were 1 base for V and 7 bases for J; bases not matched to a gene: 9. CDR3 in amino acids: CASSQVNSGGALNEQFF. CDR3 bases: TGTGCCAGCAGCCAAGTTAATAGCGGGGGGGCCTTGAATGAGCAGTTCTTC.

The rearrangement uses TRBV19 and TRBJ2-3; D might be TRBD1 (6 bases). The germline V gene has CDR1 LNHDA and CDR2 SQIVND (reference sequence). V lost 6 bases and J 6 bases, leaving 19 bases between the germline ends. The CDR3 has 15 amino acids. The CDR3 sequence: CASSSGQAVGDTQYF. DNA for the CDR3: TGTGCCAGTAGCTCGGGACAAGCAGTAGGTGATACGCAGTATTTT.

This clone was picked up a small number of times. J is TRBJ2-5 and V is TRBV30; the D gene is possibly TRBD2 (6 bases). Germline loops: CDR1 GTSNPN, CDR2 SVGIG (reference sequence). This CDR3 is built from 15 residues. V dropped 0 bases and J dropped 7 bases, with 18 bases sitting between them. The CDR3 spells CAWSVTLGRSGTQYF. DNA for the CDR3: TGTGCCTGGAGTGTAACCCTCGGGAGATCCGGGACCCAGTACTTC.

The chain links TRBV19 to TRBJ1-4; 9 nucleotides agree with TRBD1. The CDR3 sequence is 15 residues long. CDR1 and CDR2 from the germline V gene are LNHDA and SQIVND (reference sequence). With V trimmed by 5 bases and J by 6 bases, 7 bases remained unmatched. The CDR3 DNA sequence: TGTGCCAGTAGTGTCCACAGGACAGGGGATGAAAAACTGTTTTTT. Its translation: CASSVHRTGDEKLFF.

This chain connects TRBV12-1 to TRBJ1-2; the D call in the table, TRBD1, was not verified against the DNA. TRBV12-1 is marked as a pseudogene. The CDR3 consists of 14 residues. The DNA for the CDR3 is TGTGCCAGCAGCTTTGAGGGGACAGACTATGGCTACACCTTC. Amino acids: CASSFEGTDYGYTF.

Only one count was recorded for this clone. This rearrangement joins TRBV12-5 to TRBJ1-3; perhaps TRBD1 as D (6 bases). From germline, CDR1 is LGHNT and CDR2 FRNRAP. The CDR3 contains 13 residues. The CDR3 loop is CASQPGGGNTIYF. The CDR3, as DNA: TGTGCCTCCCAGCCGGGGGGCGGAAACACCATATATTTT.

The chain has TRBV7-3 and TRBJ2-5; 10 bases match TRBD2. The junction had 7 bases not matched to a gene; V was cut back by 5 bases and J by 4 bases. This CDR3 comprises 15 residues. Germline V lookup: CDR1 SGHTA, CDR2 FQGTGA. The CDR3: CASSRAGGPLETQYF. CDR3 sequence (DNA): TGTGCCAGCAGCCGAGCGGGAGGGCCTCTAGAGACCCAGTACTTC.

The J gene is TRBJ1-2, the V gene TRBV28; no firm D call. CDR1 is MDHEN, CDR2 SYDVKM, per germline. The CDR3 loop spans 14 amino acids. The V gene lost 6 bases and the J gene lost 9 bases, with 20 bases spanning the gap. CDR3 amino acids: CASRQSAGGSSYTF. Here the CDR3 DNA reads TGTGCCAGCAGGCAAAGCGCAGGCGGGTCGAGCTACACCTTC.

This clone showed up just once. This chain joins TRBV10-2 and TRBJ1-1; the D is unclear. Trimming pared 5 bases from V and 2 bases from J, leaving 9 bases between. The V gene's germline CDR1 is WSHSY and CDR2 SAAADI. CDR3 size: 13 residues. The CDR3 sequence is CASSPTPNTEAFF. CDR3 in DNA: TGCGCCAGCAGTCCCACACCCAACACTGAAGCTTTCTTT.

The J gene is TRBJ1-5, the V gene TRBV4-1, with 7 bases lining up with TRBD1. Germline values: CDR1 MGHRA, CDR2 YSYEKL. The junction had 10 bases not matched to a gene; V was cut back by 4 bases and J by 7 bases. The CDR3 covers 15 residues. The CDR3 DNA sequence: TGCGCCAGCAGCCGTTCCCCTCAGGGGGAACAGCCCCAGCATTTT. This translates into CASSRSPQGEQPQHF.

The V gene is TRBV6-5, the J gene TRBJ1-6; 10 bases map to TRBD1. J gave up 6 bases and V 5 bases, and 4 bases lay outside the gene matches. CDR1 MNHEY and CDR2 SVGAGI come from the germline V gene. The CDR3 is 15 residues long. CDR3 protein: CASSRRDRGNSPLHF. CDR3 DNA sequence: TGTGCCAGCAGTCGCCGGGACAGGGGTAATTCACCCCTCCACTTT.

For the CDR3, the DNA is TGCGCCAGCAGGGCGGACAGGGCTGGAGTTGGGGAGCTGTTTTTT. Its protein product is CASRADRAGVGELFF. The rearrangement joins TRBV10-1 to TRBJ2-2; 8 nucleotides match TRBD1. CDR3 length: 15 amino acids. Germline lookup yields CDR1 WNHNN and CDR2 SYGVQD (reference sequence). The V segment lost 6 bases and the J segment 8 bases; nucleotides outside the gene matches: 11.

This clone was detected only a few times. V and J are TRBV28 and TRBJ1-1; D call uncertain. V lost 3 bases, J lost 5 bases, and 10 bases lay in between. Germline-derived CDR1 and CDR2 are MDHEN and SYDVKM. The CDR3 contains 13 residues. CDR3 sequence reads: CASSLLSYTEAFF. The CDR3 DNA sequence: TGTGCCAGCAGTTTGCTATCCTATACTGAAGCTTTCTTT.

The V and J genes are TRBV18 and TRBJ2-7; TRBD1 matches at 9 bases. Germline values: CDR1 KGHSH, CDR2 LQKENI. With V trimmed by 8 bases and J by 4 bases, 6 bases remained unmatched. This CDR3 has 13 amino acids. The CDR3 coding sequence is TGTGCCAGCGTCCGGGACAGGGCTTACGAGCAGTACTTC. The encoded protein is CASVRDRAYEQYF.

The chain is built from TRBV7-9 and TRBJ1-2; D possibly corresponds to TRBD1 (6 bases). Germline CDR1 SEHNR, CDR2 FQNEAQ (reference sequence). Between the trimmed V and J ends, which lost 11 bases and 1 base, there was a span of 11 bases. CDR3 length: 12 amino acids. The CDR3 reads CAGAGDNYGYTF. CDR3 nucleotide sequence: TGTGCCGGGGCAGGGGATAACTATGGCTACACCTTC.

The V call is TRBV4-1, the J call TRBJ2-2, with TRBD1 matching 8 bases. Germline CDR1 and CDR2: MGHRA and YSYEKL. The CDR3 is made up of 15 amino acids. V trimming: 5 bases; J trimming: 5 bases; junction bases outside the gene matches: 7. CDR3 coding DNA: TGCGCCAGCAGCTTATCCGGGACAGGTACCGGGGAGCTGTTTTTT. Its protein product is CASSLSGTGTGELFF.

The chain employs TRBV5-8 and TRBJ2-6; D possibly corresponds to TRBD1 (5 bases). Germline V gene sequence: CDR1 SGHTS, CDR2 YDEGEE. This CDR3 is 18 amino acids long. The germline V and J ends were trimmed by 4 bases and 0 bases, with 17 bases remaining between them. In DNA form, the CDR3 reads TGTGCCAGCAGCCCGGACCTACAGGATTACTCTGGGGCCAACGTCCTGACTTTC. Its protein is CASSPDLQDYSGANVLTF.

The chain uses TRBV11-2 and TRBJ2-3, with 11 bases lining up with TRBD2. The V and J ends lost 3 bases and 7 bases, in that order; junction bases with no gene match: 6. Germline CDR1 and CDR2: SGHAT and FQNNGV. The CDR3 is 15 residues long. The CDR3 spells CASSFGTSGDNTQYF. The DNA of the CDR3 is TGTGCCAGCAGCTTCGGGACTAGCGGTGACAATACGCAGTATTTT.

V usage is TRBV7-6 and J usage is TRBJ2-7; the match to TRBD2 covers 9 bases. The CDR3 totals 16 residues. V trimming: 1 base; J trimming: 5 bases; junction bases outside the gene matches: 9. Germline V gene data show CDR1 as SGHVS and CDR2 as FNYEAQ. The chain's CDR3 is CASSLGGGRALDEQYF. The DNA for the CDR3 is TGTGCCAGCAGCTTAGGGGGCGGGAGGGCCTTGGACGAGCAGTACTTC. Full variable domain (outside the CDR3, taken from reference TRBV7-6 and TRBJ2-7): GAGVSQSPRYKVTKRGQDVALRCDPISGHVSLYWYRQALGQGPEFLTYFNYEAQQDKSGLPNDRFSAERPEGSISTLTIQRTEQRDSAMYRCASSLGGGRALDEQYFGPGTRLTVT.